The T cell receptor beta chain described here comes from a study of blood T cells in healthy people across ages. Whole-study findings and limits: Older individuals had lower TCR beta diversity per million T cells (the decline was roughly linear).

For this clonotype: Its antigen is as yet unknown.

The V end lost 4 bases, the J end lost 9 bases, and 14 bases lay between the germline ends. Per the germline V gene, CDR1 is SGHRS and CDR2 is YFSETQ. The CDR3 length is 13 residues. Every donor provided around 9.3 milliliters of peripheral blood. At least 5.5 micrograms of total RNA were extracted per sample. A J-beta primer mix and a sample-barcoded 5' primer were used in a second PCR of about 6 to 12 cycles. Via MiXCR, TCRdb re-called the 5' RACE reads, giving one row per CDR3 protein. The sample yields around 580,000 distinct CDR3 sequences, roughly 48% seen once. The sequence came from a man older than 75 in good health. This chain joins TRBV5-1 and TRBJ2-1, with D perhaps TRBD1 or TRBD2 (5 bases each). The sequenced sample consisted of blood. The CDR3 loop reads CASSQGRTAEQFF. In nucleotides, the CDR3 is TGCGCCAGCAGCCAGGGACGTACAGCTGAGCAGTTCTTC. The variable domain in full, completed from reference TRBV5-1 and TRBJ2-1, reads KAGVTQTPRYLIKTRGQQVTLSCSPISGHRSVSWYQQTPGQGLQFLFEYFSETQRNKGNFPGRFSGRQFSNSRSEMNVSTLELGDSALYLCASSQGRTAEQFFGPGTRLTVL.